The following is a TCR beta chain sequence with its context. This clonotype was detected once. What this receptor recognizes is not known. No much larger clonotype is one base removed from it; base qualities were not supplied. A single read makes a weak case. Patients chosen for sequencing had shown expansion of CD8+CD57+ cells by flow cytometry. All patients had severe acquired aplastic anemia diagnosed by International Study of Aplastic Anemia and Agranulocytosis and Camitta criteria. No patient had received any therapy when blood was sampled. In the study, sorted CD4+ and CD8+ blood T cells from patients with severe aplastic anemia and from healthy subjects underwent deep sequencing of TCR repertoires. Patients were enrolled in the USA under clinicaltrials.gov protocols 00001620, 01623167, 00001397, 00071045, 00081523 and 00961064. Ficoll-Paque density gradient centrifugation was used to isolate peripheral blood mononuclear cells. Before DNA extraction, CD4+ and CD8+ T cells were sorted by FACS or by magnetic beads.

Spanning cysteine to phenylalanine, the CDR3 consists of 16 amino acids. Of all the DNA, just the CDR3 is kept, 48 bases in frame from base 1. After removal of 1 base from V and 6 bases from J, the junction retains 10 bases not matched to a gene. Looking up the germline V gene yields CDR1 SNHLY and CDR2 FYNNEI. The data originate from a study of CD8+CD57+ T cells in acquired aplastic anemia (dated 2018 in TCRdb). With regard to the full study: DNA extracted from sorted CD4+ and CD8+ cells had a mean of around 3 ug, with a range of roughly 0.18 to 27.4 ug. CD8+CD57+ expansion was defined as a frequency above the mean frequency observed in healthy subjects.

Here is what the overall study found, with its caveats: Roughly 29 CD8+ CDR3 sequences were found to be shared between patients and controls, but these sequences appeared to be highly expressed in patients and within the immunodominant clones of the patients. Patients and healthy controls showed no significant difference in CD8+ Simpson's diversity (P=0.060).

TCR beta VDJ combination and CDR3 sequence profiling used genomic DNA as the template. An Illumina HiSeq 2000 was the platform used for TCR repertoire sequencing. Processing in the source paper ran as follows. Repertoire assessment relied on Simpson's diversity index, CDR3 size and DJ length profiles, and TRBV/TRBJ rearrangement plots. The most abundant DNA sequence in the deep sequencing data was defined as the immunodominant clone. CDR3 amino acid sequences were screened for sharing across subjects and were compared with published repertoires and the VDJdb database. TCRdb reran the public reads through fastp at Q25 and MiXCR, keeping productive beta chains. Rows are combined by CDR3 protein, so each entry shows the most common genes and DNA. TCRdb, rather than the study authors, made the V and J calls. In this sample the table shows about 180,000 distinct CDR3 sequences, more than 60% of which occur a single time. The ten largest account for under 55% of the sample.

The clonotype comes from a human donor with aplastic anemia. The specimen was sorted CD4+, CD8+, or CD8+CD57+ T cells (not recorded which) from PBMCs. The chain is encoded by TRBV2 joined to TRBJ2-7, and 9 junctional nucleotides match TRBD1. The sequenced DNA is TGTGCCAGCAGTGAAGATTTATGGGGACAGGGCCGCGAGCAGTACTTC. Translated, it gives CASSEDLWGQGREQYF.